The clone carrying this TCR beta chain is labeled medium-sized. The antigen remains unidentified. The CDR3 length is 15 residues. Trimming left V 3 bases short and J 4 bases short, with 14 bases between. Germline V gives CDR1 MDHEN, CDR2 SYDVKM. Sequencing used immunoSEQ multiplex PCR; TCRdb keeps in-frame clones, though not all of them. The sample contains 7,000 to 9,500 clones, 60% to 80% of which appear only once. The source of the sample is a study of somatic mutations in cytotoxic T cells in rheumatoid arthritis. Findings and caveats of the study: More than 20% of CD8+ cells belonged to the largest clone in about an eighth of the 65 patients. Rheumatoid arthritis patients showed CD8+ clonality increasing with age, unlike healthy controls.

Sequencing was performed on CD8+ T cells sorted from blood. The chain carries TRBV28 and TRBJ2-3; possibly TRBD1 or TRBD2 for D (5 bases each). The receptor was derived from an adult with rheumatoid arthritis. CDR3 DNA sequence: TGTGCCAGCAGTTTGACGACAGACTACGCAGATACGCAGTATTTT. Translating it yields CASSLTTDYADTQYF.